These 24 T cell receptor beta chains were all obtained from the same sample, sequenced in a study of OX40 agonist ivuxolimab in advanced cancers. This table comes from immunoSEQ multiplex PCR, and its TCRdb copy is limited to in-frame clones, with some not included. The data contain tens of thousands of clones, roughly 84% of them singletons. This material consisted of CD4+ or CD8+ T cells sorted from blood, taken in a trial of the OX40 agonist ivuxolimab. These receptors came from an adult with an advanced solid tumor such as melanoma, head and neck, liver or kidney cancer.

This chain links TRBV5-1 with TRBJ2-2; D gene uncertain. Trimming shortened V by 0 bases and J by 7 bases, and 13 bases separated the two germline ends. CDR1 SGHRS and CDR2 YFSETQ come from the germline V gene. The CDR3 length is 15 residues. The chain's CDR3 is CASSLAGRSDGELFF. DNA of the CDR3: TGCGCCAGCAGCTTGGCCGGCAGGTCCGACGGGGAGCTGTTTTTT.

V usage is TRBV7-2 and J usage is TRBJ2-3; the D gene is possibly TRBD1 (5 bases). This CDR3 comprises 17 residues. Germline CDR1 and CDR2: SGHTA and FQGNSA. The V and J ends lost 8 bases and 2 bases respectively, with 23 bases between them. This CDR3 reads CASFGAPTDRDTDTQYF. The CDR3 coding sequence is TGTGCCAGCTTCGGTGCTCCGACAGATCGTGACACAGATACGCAGTATTTT.

This rearrangement joins TRBV2 to TRBJ2-7; 8 nucleotides match TRBD2. The junction had 9 bases not matched to a gene; V was cut back by 6 bases and J by 5 bases. CDR1 and CDR2 from the germline V gene are SNHLY and FYNNEI. This CDR3 is built from 14 residues. CDR3 sequence reads: CASSGTRGLNEQYF. CDR3 sequence (DNA): TGTGCCAGCAGCGGGACTAGGGGATTGAACGAGCAGTACTTC.

In DNA form, the CDR3 reads TGTGCCAGCAGCCCTGGAGGAAGCTCCTACGAGCAGTACGTC. This translates into CASSPGGSSYEQYV. This chain links TRBV5-5 with TRBJ2-7, with a possible D match to TRBD2 (5 bases). CDR3 size: 14 residues. The V gene lost 4 bases and the J gene lost 0 bases, with 11 bases spanning the gap. Germline assignment: CDR1 SGHKS and CDR2 YYEKEE (reference sequence).

The chain joins TRBV7-2 to TRBJ2-4; D may match TRBD1 or TRBD2 (5 bases each). This CDR3 has 15 residues. Germline-derived CDR1 and CDR2 are SGHTA and FQGNSA. V was trimmed by 1 base and J by 6 bases, leaving 13 bases between them. In DNA, the CDR3 is TGTGCCAGCAGCTTAGAGGGGATGAGGGGAAACATTCAGTACTTC. It codes for CASSLEGMRGNIQYF.

Written as DNA, the CDR3 is TGTGCCAGCAGCGTAAGGGACAGGGGGCGGGATACTGAAGCTTTCTTT. Its translation is CASSVRDRGRDTEAFF. The genes are TRBV9 and TRBJ1-1; TRBD1 matches 12 bases. Germline-derived CDR1 and CDR2 are SGDLS and YYNGEE. The V and J ends lost 1 base and 5 bases, in that order; junction bases with no gene match: 6. The CDR3 length is 16 residues.

The rearrangement uses TRBV11-2 and TRBJ2-3; a weak D match, TRBD2 (6 bases). Germline V gives CDR1 SGHAT, CDR2 FQNNGV. V lost 2 bases and J 2 bases, leaving 11 bases between the germline ends. The CDR3 extends over 15 amino acids. In nucleotides, the CDR3 is TGTGCCAGCAGCTTAACCGGGGGTTTCACAGATACGCAGTATTTT. As protein: CASSLTGGFTDTQYF.

The CDR3 DNA reads TGTGCCACCAGCAGAGATGGGGGCGAATATCAGCCCCAGCATTTT. It codes for CATSRDGGEYQPQHF. The chain carries TRBV15 and TRBJ1-5; possible D gene TRBD1, 6 bases. The CDR3 sequence is 15 residues long. Germline loops: CDR1 LNHNV, CDR2 YYDKDF (reference sequence). The V end lost 0 bases, the J end lost 5 bases, and 11 bases lay between the germline ends.

The chain has TRBV7-2 and TRBJ1-2; D might be TRBD1 (6 bases). The CDR3 consists of 13 residues. The germline gives CDR1 SGHTA, CDR2 FQGNSA. Trimming cost V 5 bases and J 8 bases, with 15 bases left between them. CDR3 residues: CASSRDKNAGYTF. CDR3 in DNA: TGTGCCAGCAGCCGGGACAAGAATGCAGGCTACACCTTC.

This chain joins TRBV5-6 and TRBJ2-4; 7 positions match TRBD1. This CDR3 is 14 amino acids long. V lost 4 bases to trimming and J lost 6 bases; unmatched junction nucleotides: 7. CDR1 and CDR2 (germline): SGHDT, YYEEEE. This chain's CDR3 is CASSLRQGGNIQYF. The CDR3 bases are TGTGCCAGCAGCCTCCGACAGGGTGGAAACATTCAGTACTTC.

This clone was picked up one time. The gene calls are TRBV23-1 and TRBJ1-2, with D maybe TRBD1 (6 bases). TRBV23-1 belongs to the ORF category, with a function that is uncertain. Trimming took off 6 bases at V and 4 bases at J, with 12 bases between the two ends. The CDR3 loop spans 13 amino acids. Written as DNA, the CDR3 is TGCGCCAGCAGGACAGGAAAAACCTATGGCTACACCTTC. Protein product: CASRTGKTYGYTF.

This rearrangement joins TRBV28 to TRBJ2-7, with D possibly matching TRBD1 (5 bases). Germline V lookup: CDR1 MDHEN, CDR2 SYDVKM. The CDR3 contains 13 residues. V lost 0 bases and J 3 bases, leaving 6 bases between the germline ends. CDR3 DNA: TGTGCCAGCAGTTTATGGCAGGGCTACGAGCAGTACTTC. Translation gives CASSLWQGYEQYF.

The V and J genes are TRBV4-1 and TRBJ1-2; perhaps TRBD1 as D (5 bases). The CDR3 runs to 15 residues. Trimming took 3 bases from V and 0 from J, leaving 11 bases between them. Germline V lookup: CDR1 MGHRA, CDR2 YSYEKL. DNA of the CDR3: TGCGCCAGCAGCCAGGACACCCGAGCTAACTATGGCTACACCTTC. This gives the protein CASSQDTRANYGYTF.

The chain links TRBV6-5 to TRBJ2-1; 8 bases line up with TRBD1. Per the germline V gene, CDR1 is MNHEY and CDR2 is SVGAGI. J gave up 8 bases and V 4 bases, and 4 bases lay outside the gene matches. There are 13 residues in the CDR3. The CDR3 loop reads CASSFDRGDEQFF. The CDR3 DNA reads TGTGCCAGCAGTTTCGACAGGGGAGATGAGCAGTTCTTC.

V gene TRBV14 combines with J gene TRBJ1-2; D is unclear. This CDR3 region has 19 residues. Deletions cut 0 bases from V and 2 bases from J, with 22 bases between. Germline V gene lookup returns CDR1 SGHDN and CDR2 FVKESK. The CDR3 loop is CASSQERRRFSQPNYGYTF. The CDR3 DNA is TGTGCCAGCAGCCAAGAAAGGCGGAGGTTCTCGCAGCCAAACTATGGCTACACCTTC.

This rearrangement joins TRBV5-1 to TRBJ2-5, with 8 bases matching TRBD2. V lost 3 bases and J lost 0; bases outside the gene matches: 4. The CDR3 covers 15 residues. CDR1 is SGHRS, CDR2 YFSETQ, per germline. The CDR3 coding sequence is TGCGCCAGCAGCTCTGCGGGGGGAAACCAAGAGACCCAGTACTTC. Amino acid sequence: CASSSAGGNQETQYF.

The chain employs TRBV5-4 and TRBJ1-2; D gene unclear. Germline CDR1 and CDR2: SGHNT and YYREEE (reference sequence). This CDR3 is 15 amino acids long. Trimming cost V 2 bases and J 1 base, with 12 bases left between them. This CDR3 reads CASSFSVISNYGYTF. CDR3 DNA sequence: TGTGCCAGCAGCTTCTCGGTCATTAGTAACTATGGCTACACCTTC.

The V gene is TRBV11-2, the J gene TRBJ2-5; no definite D call. Germline-derived CDR1 and CDR2 are SGHAT and FQNNGV. The CDR3 covers 14 residues. V was cut by 2 bases and J by 1 base, with 8 bases left in between. The CDR3 protein is CASSLSLGQETQYF. DNA for the CDR3: TGTGCCAGCAGCTTAAGTTTGGGCCAAGAGACCCAGTACTTC.

The J gene is TRBJ2-5, the V gene TRBV11-2; D call uncertain. The V end was cut by 3 bases, the J end by 6 bases, with 2 bases between. CDR3 length equals 10 residues. Germline values: CDR1 SGHAT, CDR2 FQNNGV. CDR3 DNA: TGTGCCAGCAGCTTTCAGACCCAGTACTTC. Translating gives CASSFQTQYF.

CDR3 sequence reads: CASQKRGSSYNEQFF. As DNA, the CDR3 is TGTGCCAGCCAAAAACGTGGGAGCTCCTACAATGAGCAGTTCTTC. The J gene is TRBJ2-1, the V gene TRBV6-5; D is possibly TRBD2 (5 bases). This CDR3 contains 15 residues. In germline, CDR1 is MNHEY, CDR2 SVGAGI. V dropped 8 bases and J dropped 0 bases, with 14 bases sitting between them.

The J gene is TRBJ2-6, the V gene TRBV7-3; D tentatively fits TRBD1 or TRBD2 (5 bases each). Germline-derived CDR1 and CDR2 are SGHTA and FQGTGA. The CDR3 covers 15 residues. Trimming cost V 5 bases and J 4 bases, with 12 bases left between them. The CDR3 loop reads CASSPQGPGANVLTF. The CDR3 DNA follows: TGTGCCAGCAGCCCCCAGGGACCAGGGGCCAACGTCCTGACTTTC.

This clone was seen a few times. This rearrangement joins TRBV10-3 to TRBJ1-1, with D possibly TRBD1 on 5 matching bases. Trimming removed 1 base at V and 0 bases at J, with 15 bases between. Germline lookup yields CDR1 ENHRY and CDR2 SYGVKD. This CDR3 has 17 residues. The CDR3 spells CAISELARGDVNTEAFF. CDR3 coding DNA: TGTGCCATCAGTGAGTTAGCGAGGGGAGATGTGAACACTGAAGCTTTCTTT.

The V and J genes are TRBV5-1 and TRBJ2-2; 7 bases agree with TRBD1. There are 15 residues in the CDR3. V gave up 4 bases and J gave up 0 bases; unmatched junction bases: 3. Germline CDR1 SGHRS, CDR2 YFSETQ. CDR3 protein: CASSPGQTNTGELFF. The DNA for the CDR3 is TGCGCCAGCAGCCCGGGACAGACGAACACCGGGGAGCTGTTTTTT.

The CDR3 region is CASSSNLKGNQPQHF. The CDR3 bases are TGTGCCAGCAGTTCCAACCTTAAGGGCAATCAGCCCCAGCATTTT. V is TRBV6-5 and J is TRBJ1-5; no clear D. Trimming removed 4 bases at V and 2 bases at J, with 12 bases between. Germline-derived CDR1 and CDR2 are MNHEY and SVGAGI. CDR3 length: 15 residues.